Listed here are 14 T cell receptor beta chains from one sample, sequenced in a study of blood T cell repertoires in COVID-19. Data came from immunoSEQ multiplex PCR; TCRdb stores just in-frame clones and leaves some out. Found here are hundreds of thousands of clones, 80% to 90% of them singletons; the top ten hold around 15%. The sequenced sample was PBMCs or T cells enriched from blood (not recorded which). The receptors come from a man between 18 and 35 years old who had recovered from COVID-19.

V gene TRBV15 combines with J gene TRBJ1-4, with 8 bases that match TRBD1. Germline assignment: CDR1 LNHNV and CDR2 YYDKDF (reference sequence). V trimming: 5 bases; J trimming: 8 bases; junction bases outside the gene matches: 16. The CDR3 has 17 residues. The CDR3 here is CATSRRNSGTGPEKLFF. Written as DNA, the CDR3 is TGTGCCACCAGCCGAAGAAACTCCGGGACAGGTCCAGAAAAACTGTTTTTT.

The chain recombines TRBV28 with TRBJ2-2; D remains ambiguous. The CDR3 is 12 amino acids. Looked up from germline, CDR1 is MDHEN and CDR2 is SYDVKM. V was trimmed by 6 bases and J by 5 bases, leaving 7 bases between them. The CDR3 loop is CASRSTTGELFF. The DNA of the CDR3 is TGTGCCAGCAGATCAACTACCGGGGAGCTGTTTTTT.

This chain joins TRBV12-3 or TRBV12-4 and TRBJ1-2, with D possibly being TRBD1 (5 bases). This CDR3 has 13 amino acids. With 1 base removed from V and 4 bases from J, the gap between germline ends came to 7 bases. The CDR3 reads CASSLGDSYGYTF. The CDR3 DNA reads as TGTGCCAGCAGTTTAGGGGACTCCTATGGCTACACCTTC.

The genes are TRBV19 and TRBJ1-1; 11 nucleotides line up with TRBD1. Trimming took 7 bases from V and 4 from J; bases not matched to a gene: 5. The CDR3 runs to 14 residues. CDR1 and CDR2 from the germline V gene are LNHDA and SQIVND (reference sequence). CDR3: CASISGQGVTEAFF. The DNA for the CDR3 is TGTGCCAGTATCTCGGGACAGGGGGTCACTGAAGCTTTCTTT. Variable domain in full (rest from reference TRBV19 and TRBJ1-1): DGGITQSPKYLFRKEGQNVTLSCEQNLNHDAMYWYRQDPGQGLRLIYYSQIVNDFQKGDIAEGYSVSREKKESFPLTVTSAQKNPTAFYLCASISGQGVTEAFFGQGTRLTVV.

The genes are TRBV27 and TRBJ1-2; D is possibly TRBD1 (5 bases). The CDR3 loop spans 14 amino acids. Trimming removed 5 bases from V and 5 bases from J, with 15 bases in between. Germline V gene lookup returns CDR1 MNHEY and CDR2 SMNVEV (reference sequence). The CDR3 sequence is CASSPGTAGYGYTF. CDR3 bases: TGTGCCAGCAGTCCGGGGACGGCGGGGTATGGCTACACCTTC.

The chain is built from TRBV3-1 (or the pseudogene TRBV3-2) and TRBJ2-1; 10 bases align to TRBD2. After removal of 2 bases from V and 12 bases from J, the junction contained 13 bases not matched to a gene. Germline values: CDR1 LGHDT, CDR2 YNNKEL (reference sequence). This CDR3 has 16 residues. The CDR3 is CASSQIQREGFDGQFF. CDR3 nucleotide sequence: TGTGCCAGCAGCCAAATCCAGCGGGAGGGTTTCGATGGGCAGTTCTTC.

The V and J genes are TRBV3-1 (or the pseudogene TRBV3-2) and TRBJ1-2, with D maybe TRBD1 (5 bases). Trimming left V 0 bases short and J 4 bases short, with 12 bases between. The CDR3 contains 15 residues. Germline CDR1 reads LGHDT; CDR2 reads YNNKEL (reference sequence). In nucleotides, the CDR3 is TGTGCCAGCAGCCAAGATTCTGACAGACTCTATGGCTACACCTTC. Translating gives CASSQDSDRLYGYTF.

This chain links TRBV11-2 with TRBJ2-7; 11 nucleotides agree with TRBD1. From germline, CDR1 is SGHAT and CDR2 FQNNGV. The CDR3 has 16 amino acids. Trimming cost V 5 bases and J 4 bases; bases outside gene matches: 10. DNA of the CDR3: TGTGCCAGCAGCGGATGGGACAGGGGGATTACTTACGAGCAGTACTTC. Protein: CASSGWDRGITYEQYF.

This rearrangement joins TRBV29-1 to TRBJ1-1; D remains unclear. This CDR3 region has 14 residues. V was pared by 7 bases and J by 3 bases, with 18 bases between. Per the germline V gene, CDR1 is SQVTM and CDR2 is ANQGSEA. The CDR3 protein is CSGGFRSRDTEAFF. Written as DNA, the CDR3 is TGCAGCGGCGGTTTTCGTTCGAGGGACACTGAAGCTTTCTTT. Using reference TRBV29-1 and TRBJ1-1 for the parts outside the CDR3, the full variable domain is SAVISQKPSRDICQRGTSLTIQCQVDSQVTMMFWYRQQPGQSLTLIATANQGSEATYESGFVIDKFPISRPNLTFSTLTVSNMSPEDSSIYLCSGGFRSRDTEAFFGQGTRLTVV.

The chain carries TRBV5-4 and TRBJ2-2; D is perhaps TRBD2 (6 bases). Germline assignment: CDR1 SGHNT and CDR2 YYREEE (reference sequence). The CDR3 contains 15 residues. V was shortened by 2 bases and J by 1 base, with 9 bases between the two germline ends. DNA for the CDR3: TGTGCCAGCAGCTTTCCGCGGGGGAACACCGGGGAGCTGTTTTTT. Its protein is CASSFPRGNTGELFF.

The chain combines TRBV7-9 with TRBJ2-1, with TRBD2 matching over 10 bases. V lost 8 bases and J lost 6; bases outside the gene matches: 7. This CDR3 is 14 amino acids long. Germline V gene sequence: CDR1 SEHNR, CDR2 FQNEAQ (reference sequence). The CDR3 loop reads CASHLAGVPNEQFF. The CDR3 DNA reads as TGTGCCAGCCACCTAGCGGGAGTTCCCAATGAGCAGTTCTTC.

This clone was counted a few times. The chain has TRBV25-1 and TRBJ2-3, with D unclear. The ends were cut back, 3 bases at V and 0 bases at J, with 10 bases in the middle. The CDR3 length is 15 residues. Germline CDR1 is MGHDK and CDR2 is SYGVNS. In DNA, the CDR3 is TGTGCCAGCAGTGACCTGGCGACTAGCACAGATACGCAGTATTTT. Protein: CASSDLATSTDTQYF. The variable domain in full, completed from reference TRBV25-1 and TRBJ2-3, reads EADIYQTPRYLVIGTGKKITLECSQTMGHDKMYWYQQDPGMELHLIHYSYGVNSTEKGDLSSESTVSRIRTEHFPLTLESARPSHTSQYLCASSDLATSTDTQYFGPGTRLTVL.

This chain connects TRBV28 to TRBJ2-1, with D possibly being TRBD2 (5 bases). The germline V gene has CDR1 MDHEN and CDR2 SYDVKM. The V end was cut by 3 bases, the J end by 9 bases, with 9 bases between. The CDR3 covers 12 residues. CDR3 in amino acids: CASSLLEGEQFF. The CDR3 nucleotides are TGTGCCAGCAGTTTGTTAGAGGGTGAGCAGTTCTTC.

V usage is TRBV18 and J usage is TRBJ1-3; D gene unclear. Germline CDR1 and CDR2: KGHSH and LQKENI. CDR3 size: 14 residues. Trimming cost V 1 base and J 0 bases, with 4 bases left between them. The CDR3 bases are TGTGCCAGCTCACCACAGAGCTCTGGAAACACCATATATTTT. The encoded protein is CASSPQSSGNTIYF. Drawing the rest from reference TRBV18 and TRBJ1-3, the complete variable domain is NAGVMQNPRHLVRRRGQEARLRCSPMKGHSHVYWYRQLPEEGLKFMVYLQKENIIDESGMPKERFSAEFPKEGPSILRIQQVVRGDSAAYFCASSPQSSGNTIYFGEGSWLTVV.